This TCR beta chain was identified during a study of blood T cell repertoires in COVID-19. On the study more broadly: Acute and convalescent COVID-19 samples came from the United States, Italy and Spain. The cDNA or gDNA used as material had been derived from T cells, B-cell-depleted T cells, or PBMCs.

CDR1 MNHEY and CDR2 SVGAGI come from the germline V gene. This CDR3 is built from 14 residues. Germline trimming cut 6 bases from V and 1 base from J; bases unmatched to any gene: 5. In Seattle, patients joined the study during active infection and were tracked longitudinally. TCRdb's copy holds only in-frame clones and misses some; the assay was immunoSEQ multiplex PCR. Of about 120,000 clones detected, approximately 85% appear once; the ten largest clones hold about a sixth. The sequencing sample was made of peripheral blood. The rearrangement joins TRBV6-5 to TRBJ1-2; 7 bases align to TRBD1. The receptor was isolated from a man aged 25-45 years with COVID-19, enrolled during active disease. This CDR3 reads CASRPYRGNYGYTF. CDR3 nucleotide sequence: TGTGCCAGCAGGCCATACAGGGGTAACTATGGCTACACCTTC.